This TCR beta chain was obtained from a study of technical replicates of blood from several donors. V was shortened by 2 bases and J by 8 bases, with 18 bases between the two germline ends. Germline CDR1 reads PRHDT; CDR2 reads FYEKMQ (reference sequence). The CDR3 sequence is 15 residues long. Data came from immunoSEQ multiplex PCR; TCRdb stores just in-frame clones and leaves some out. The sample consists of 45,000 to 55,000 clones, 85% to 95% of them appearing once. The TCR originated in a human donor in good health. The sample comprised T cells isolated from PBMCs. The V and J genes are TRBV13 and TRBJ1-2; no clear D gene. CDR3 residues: CASSLRGSHPGGYTF. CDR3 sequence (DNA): TGTGCCAGCAGCTTACGCGGCAGCCATCCGGGAGGCTACACCTTC.